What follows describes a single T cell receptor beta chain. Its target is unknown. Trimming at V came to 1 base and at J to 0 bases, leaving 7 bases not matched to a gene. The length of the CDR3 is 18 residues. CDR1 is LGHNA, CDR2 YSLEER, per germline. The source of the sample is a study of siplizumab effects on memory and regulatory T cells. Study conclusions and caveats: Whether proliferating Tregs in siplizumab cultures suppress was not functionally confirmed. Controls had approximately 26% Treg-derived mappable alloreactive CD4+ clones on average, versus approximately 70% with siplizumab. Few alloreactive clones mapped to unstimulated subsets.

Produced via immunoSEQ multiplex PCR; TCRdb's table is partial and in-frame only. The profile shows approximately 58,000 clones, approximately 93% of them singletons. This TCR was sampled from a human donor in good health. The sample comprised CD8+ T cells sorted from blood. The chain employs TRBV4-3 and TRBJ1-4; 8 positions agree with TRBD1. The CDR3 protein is CASSQGVDRVATNEKLFF. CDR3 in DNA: TGCGCCAGCAGCCAAGGGGTGGACAGGGTTGCAACTAATGAAAAACTGTTTTTT.